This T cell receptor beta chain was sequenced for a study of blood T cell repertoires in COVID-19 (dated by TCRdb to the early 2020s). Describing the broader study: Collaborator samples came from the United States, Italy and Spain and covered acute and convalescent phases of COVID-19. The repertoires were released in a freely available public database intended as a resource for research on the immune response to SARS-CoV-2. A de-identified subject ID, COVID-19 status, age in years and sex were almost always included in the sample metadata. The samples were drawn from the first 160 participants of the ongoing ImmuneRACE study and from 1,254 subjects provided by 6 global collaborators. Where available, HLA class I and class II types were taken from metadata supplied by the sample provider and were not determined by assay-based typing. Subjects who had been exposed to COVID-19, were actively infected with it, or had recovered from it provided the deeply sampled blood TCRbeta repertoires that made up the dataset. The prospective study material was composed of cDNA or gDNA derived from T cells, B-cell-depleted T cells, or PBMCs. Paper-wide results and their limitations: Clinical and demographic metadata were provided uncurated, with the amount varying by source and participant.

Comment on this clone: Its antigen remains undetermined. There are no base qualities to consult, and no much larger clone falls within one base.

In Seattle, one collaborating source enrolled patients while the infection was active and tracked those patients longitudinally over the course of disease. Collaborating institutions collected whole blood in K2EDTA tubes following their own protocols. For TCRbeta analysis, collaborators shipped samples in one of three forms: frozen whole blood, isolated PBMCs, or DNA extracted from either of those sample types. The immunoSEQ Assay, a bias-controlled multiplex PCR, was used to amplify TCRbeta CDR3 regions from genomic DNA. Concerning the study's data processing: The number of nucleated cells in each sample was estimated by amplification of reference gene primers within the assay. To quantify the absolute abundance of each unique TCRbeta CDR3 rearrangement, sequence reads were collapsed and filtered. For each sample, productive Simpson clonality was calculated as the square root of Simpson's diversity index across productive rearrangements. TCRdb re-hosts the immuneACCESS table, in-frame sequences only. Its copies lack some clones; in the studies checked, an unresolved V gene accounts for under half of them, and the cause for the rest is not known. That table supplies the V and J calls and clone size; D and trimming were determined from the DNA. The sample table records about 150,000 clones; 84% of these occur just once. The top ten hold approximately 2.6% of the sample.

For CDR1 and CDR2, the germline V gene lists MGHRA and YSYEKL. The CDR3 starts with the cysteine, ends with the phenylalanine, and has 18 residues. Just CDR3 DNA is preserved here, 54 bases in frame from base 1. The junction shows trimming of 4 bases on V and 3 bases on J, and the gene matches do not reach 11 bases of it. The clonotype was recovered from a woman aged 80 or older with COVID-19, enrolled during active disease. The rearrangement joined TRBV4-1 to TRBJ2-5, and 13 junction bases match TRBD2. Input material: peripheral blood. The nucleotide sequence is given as TGCGCCAGCAGCCCCTGGACTAGCGGGGGTATCGGGGAAGAGACCCAGTACTTC. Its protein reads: CASSPWTSGGIGEETQYF.